Each of the 26 T cell receptor beta chains below was sequenced from the same sample in a study of cytomegalovirus exposure and HLA in healthy donors. A multiplex PCR was run with 60 Vbeta primers and 13 Jbeta primers. TCRdb's table, derived via immunoSEQ multiplex PCR, lists solely in-frame clones and lacks some. Found here are approximately 120,000 clones, about 70% of them singletons; the top ten hold about 12%. Sequencing was carried out using PBMCs. The source is an older woman in good health and CMV-seropositive.

The J gene is TRBJ1-2, the V gene TRBV5-1, with TRBD1 identical over 9 bases. Trimming removed 0 bases from V and 2 bases from J; junction bases left unmatched: 2. Germline values: CDR1 SGHRS, CDR2 YFSETQ. This CDR3 spans 15 amino acids. The CDR3 region is CASSLGGTGNYGYTF. The CDR3 DNA sequence: TGCGCCAGCAGCTTGGGAGGGACAGGGAACTATGGCTACACCTTC.

The chain carries TRBV5-1 and TRBJ1-1; possibly TRBD1 for D (5 bases). There are 16 residues in the CDR3. Germline-derived CDR1 and CDR2 are SGHRS and YFSETQ. V was clipped by 4 bases and J by 4 bases, with 20 bases between them. The CDR3 coding sequence is TGCGCCAGCAGCACCGGGGGTTTCCTGTCTGGCACTGAAGCTTTCTTT. Translation gives CASSTGGFLSGTEAFF.

The rearrangement uses TRBV6-6 and TRBJ2-2; 8 bases align to TRBD1. V lost 6 bases, J lost 7 bases, and 10 bases stayed unmatched. Germline values: CDR1 MNHNY, CDR2 SVGAGI (reference sequence). The CDR3 contains 15 residues. As DNA, the CDR3 is TGTGCCAGCAGCCCCACCGACAGGGGTGGCGGGGAGCTGTTTTTT. Residues: CASSPTDRGGGELFF.

The V call is TRBV10-1, the J call TRBJ2-2; 10 nucleotides line up with TRBD1. J gave up 6 bases and V 6 bases, and 4 bases lay outside the gene matches. This CDR3 spans 14 amino acids. Looked up from germline, CDR1 is WNHNN and CDR2 is SYGVQD (reference sequence). The CDR3: CASSQGQGAGELFF. The CDR3 DNA follows: TGCGCCAGCAGCCAAGGACAGGGGGCCGGGGAGCTGTTTTTT.

V and J are TRBV19 and TRBJ1-2; D is uncertain. V shed 7 bases and J shed 7 bases, with 22 bases lying between them. Germline CDR1 and CDR2: LNHDA and SQIVND (reference sequence). This CDR3 has 15 residues. CDR3 residues: CASTQQGRGGGGYTF. CDR3 nucleotide sequence: TGTGCCAGTACCCAGCAAGGGCGGGGTGGTGGTGGCTACACCTTC.

This clone showed up just a few times. The genes are TRBV6-4 and TRBJ2-2, with 9 bases matching TRBD2. The CDR3 runs to 14 residues. The germline gives CDR1 MRHNA, CDR2 SNTAGT. V gave up 6 bases and J gave up 3 bases; unmatched junction bases: 2. CDR3 DNA: TGTGCCAGCAGCGCGGGGGGGCACACCGGGGAGCTGTTTTTT. This codes for CASSAGGHTGELFF.

The chain links TRBV6-5 to TRBJ1-1, with no clear D. The length of the CDR3 is 15 residues. In germline, CDR1 is MNHEY, CDR2 SVGAGI. V gave up 6 bases and J gave up 4 bases, with 18 bases separating them. Written as DNA, the CDR3 is TGTGCCAGCAGAGAGACGGACCGCCGGGGCACTGAAGCTTTCTTT. Translated, it gives CASRETDRRGTEAFF.

The chain links TRBV6-5 to TRBJ2-7, with a tentative D call TRBD1 (6 bases). V was clipped by 6 bases and J by 3 bases, with 15 bases between them. The CDR3 runs 14 residues. The germline CDR1 and CDR2 sequences are MNHEY and SVGAGI. The CDR3 reads CASRPPRGNYEQYF. CDR3 nucleotides: TGTGCCAGCAGGCCCCCGAGGGGGAACTACGAGCAGTACTTC.

The chain has TRBV12-5 and TRBJ1-6; D might be TRBD1 (6 bases). This CDR3 is built from 16 residues. Germline lookup yields CDR1 LGHNT and CDR2 FRNRAP. V was shortened by 2 bases and J by 1 base, with 9 bases between the two germline ends. CDR3 in amino acids: CASGLSDSSYNSPLHF. The DNA of the CDR3 is TGTGCTAGTGGTTTGTCGGACAGTTCCTATAATTCACCCCTCCACTTT.

CDR3 sequence (DNA): TGTGCCAGCAGCTTAGGTAGAGGGACTACAGATACGCAGTATTTT. The encoded protein is CASSLGRGTTDTQYF. The chain employs TRBV7-9 and TRBJ2-3; D might be TRBD2 (6 bases). Germline CDR1 is SEHNR and CDR2 is FQNEAQ (reference sequence). This CDR3 has 15 amino acids. Trimming took 1 base from V and 3 from J, leaving 11 bases between them.

This clone has just one count. The chain couples TRBV4-3 to TRBJ1-3; 8 nucleotides align to TRBD1. Trimming took 4 bases from V and 0 from J; bases not matched to a gene: 11. The CDR3 covers 18 residues. In germline, CDR1 is LGHNA, CDR2 YSLEER. The CDR3 nucleotides read TGCGCCAGCAGCCCGTCAGGGGGCGCATACGTCTCTGGAAACACCATATATTTT. Translation gives CASSPSGGAYVSGNTIYF.

The CDR3 bases are TGTGCCAGCAGGCTGACAGGGGGGACGGTAGGGCGCGAGCAGTACTTC. Amino acids: CASRLTGGTVGREQYF. This chain links TRBV2 with TRBJ2-7, with TRBD1 matching 9 bases. V trimming: 6 bases; J trimming: 6 bases; junction bases outside the gene matches: 15. This CDR3 contains 16 residues. Germline values: CDR1 SNHLY, CDR2 FYNNEI.

V usage is TRBV19 and J usage is TRBJ2-3, with TRBD2 identical over 11 bases. The germline CDR1 and CDR2 sequences are LNHDA and SQIVND (reference sequence). The CDR3 extends over 19 amino acids. V shed 6 bases, J shed 3 bases, and the junction held 17 bases outside the gene matches. The DNA of the CDR3 is TGTGCCAGTAGCCAACCCCCTCACTTAGCGGGGGGGCCGACAGATACGCAGTATTTT. Its protein is CASSQPPHLAGGPTDTQYF. The full variable domain, its missing parts supplied by reference TRBV19 and TRBJ2-3, is DGGITQSPKYLFRKEGQNVTLSCEQNLNHDAMYWYRQDPGQGLRLIYYSQIVNDFQKGDIAEGYSVSREKKESFPLTVTSAQKNPTAFYLCASSQPPHLAGGPTDTQYFGPGTRLTVL.

In DNA form, the CDR3 reads TGCGCCAGCAGCCAAGGCTCAAGAGGGAACACCGGGGAGCTGTTTTTT. Residues: CASSQGSRGNTGELFF. The chain recombines TRBV4-3 with TRBJ2-2; no reliable D call. The CDR3 extends over 16 amino acids. Trimming pared 1 base from V and 1 base from J, leaving 10 bases between. From germline, CDR1 is LGHNA and CDR2 YSLEER.

The V and J genes are TRBV5-6 and TRBJ2-1; TRBD2 matches 10 bases. CDR3 length equals 15 residues. The germline gives CDR1 SGHDT, CDR2 YYEEEE. V lost 2 bases to trimming and J lost 6 bases; unmatched junction nucleotides: 5. The CDR3 protein is CASSFSSGGFNEQFF. The CDR3 DNA sequence: TGTGCCAGCAGCTTTAGTAGCGGGGGGTTCAATGAGCAGTTCTTC. Full variable domain (missing parts from reference TRBV5-6 and TRBJ2-1): DAGVTQSPTHLIKTRGQQVTLRCSPKSGHDTVSWYQQALGQGPQFIFQYYEEEERQRGNFPDRFSGHQFPNYSSELNVNALLLGDSALYLCASSFSSGGFNEQFFGPGTRLTVL.

The chain carries TRBV4-2 and TRBJ1-6; possible D gene TRBD1, 6 bases. Germline CDR1 reads LGHNA; CDR2 reads YNFKEQ. The V end lost 0 bases, the J end lost 5 bases, and 14 bases lay between the germline ends. This CDR3 contains 17 residues. CDR3 bases: TGTGCCAGCAGCCAAGACCCCAAAGGGGGTAATAATTCACCCCTCCACTTT. This codes for CASSQDPKGGNNSPLHF.

This chain connects TRBV28 to TRBJ1-2; D perhaps matches TRBD1 (6 bases). The CDR3 spans 14 residues. Germline V CDR1 and CDR2: MDHEN, SYDVKM. The ends were cut back, 3 bases at V and 2 bases at J, with 10 bases in the middle. The CDR3 reads CASSLGAQNYGYTF. The CDR3 DNA is TGTGCCAGCAGTTTGGGGGCCCAGAACTATGGCTACACCTTC.

This clone was counted only a few times. The chain uses TRBV29-1 and TRBJ1-5; 7 nucleotides match TRBD1. The ends lost 5 bases at V and 7 bases at J; junction bases unmatched: 5. Germline V gene data show CDR1 as SQVTM and CDR2 as ANQGSEA. CDR3 size: 12 residues. The CDR3 sequence: CSVQTGNQPQHF. The CDR3 region has the DNA TGCAGCGTTCAGACAGGGAACCAGCCCCAGCATTTT.

V usage is TRBV11-3 and J usage is TRBJ1-6; D is uncertain. The germline gives CDR1 SGHNT, CDR2 YENEEA. V was pared by 0 bases and J by 8 bases, with 5 bases between. The CDR3 sequence is 13 residues long. The CDR3 DNA is TGTGCCAGCAGCTTAGATCGTGATTCACCCCTCCACTTT. Translated, it gives CASSLDRDSPLHF. Together with reference TRBV11-3 and TRBJ1-6, the CDR3 gives the full variable domain: EAGVVQSPRYKIIEKKQPVAFWCNPISGHNTLYWYLQNLGQGPELLIRYENEEAVDDSQLPKDRFSAERLKGVDSTLKIQPAELGDSAVYLCASSLDRDSPLHFGNGTRLTVT.

The chain combines TRBV29-1 with TRBJ1-5; D is perhaps TRBD1 (5 bases). CDR3 length: 13 residues. Germline CDR1 reads SQVTM; CDR2 reads ANQGSEA. Deletions cut 6 bases from V and 8 bases from J, with 17 bases between. The CDR3 DNA reads as TGCAGCGTCCAGGCGGGGACCAGAGAGCCCCAGCATTTT. Translated, it gives CSVQAGTREPQHF.

CDR3 DNA sequence: TGTGCCAGCAGCCAGGGGACTAGCGGGAGCGCAGATACGCAGTATTTT. Encoded protein: CASSQGTSGSADTQYF. The chain couples TRBV7-2 to TRBJ2-3; TRBD2 matches 14 bases. Losses at the gene ends were 5 bases for V and 4 bases for J; bases not matched to a gene: 5. Germline assignment: CDR1 SGHTA and CDR2 FQGNSA. This CDR3 is built from 16 residues.

The genes are TRBV9 and TRBJ1-1, with 8 positions matching TRBD1. The CDR3 extends over 15 amino acids. The trim removed 1 base at V and 4 bases at J, leaving 6 bases unmatched. The germline CDR1 and CDR2 sequences are SGDLS and YYNGEE. For the CDR3, the DNA is TGTGCCAGCAGCGTAAGGGCAGGGGGCGGCACTGAAGCTTTCTTT. This encodes CASSVRAGGGTEAFF.

The chain combines TRBV5-1 with TRBJ1-2, with 9 bases identical to TRBD1. The CDR3 extends over 14 amino acids. With V trimmed by 5 bases and J by 8 bases, 10 bases remained unmatched. Germline lookup yields CDR1 SGHRS and CDR2 YFSETQ. The CDR3: CASRPGQGTQGYTF. As DNA, the CDR3 is TGCGCCAGCAGACCGGGACAGGGCACGCAGGGCTACACCTTC. Full variable domain (outside the CDR3, taken from reference TRBV5-1 and TRBJ1-2): KAGVTQTPRYLIKTRGQQVTLSCSPISGHRSVSWYQQTPGQGLQFLFEYFSETQRNKGNFPGRFSGRQFSNSRSEMNVSTLELGDSALYLCASRPGQGTQGYTFGSGTRLTVV.

This sequence joins TRBV7-2 and TRBJ1-2, with a tentative D call TRBD1 (5 bases). Between the trimmed V and J ends, which lost 4 bases and 14 bases, there was a span of 17 bases. CDR1 and CDR2 (germline): SGHTA, FQGNSA. The CDR3 loop spans 12 amino acids. CDR3 protein: CASSSGGAHKTF. CDR3 DNA sequence: TGTGCCAGCAGCTCCGGAGGGGCGCATAAGACCTTC.

This sequence joins TRBV7-6 and TRBJ1-1, with TRBD1 as a possible D gene (5 bases). V lost 0 bases to trimming and J lost 3 bases, with 11 bases between them. CDR1 SGHVS and CDR2 FNYEAQ come from the germline V gene. The CDR3 has 15 residues. The DNA for the CDR3 is TGTGCCAGCAGCTTAGCGGGCAGGGAGGACACTGAAGCTTTCTTT. This translates into CASSLAGREDTEAFF.

The gene calls are TRBV5-4 and TRBJ2-1, with 12 bases matching TRBD2. V lost 7 bases to trimming and J lost 6 bases; unmatched junction nucleotides: 2. Germline assignment: CDR1 SGHNT and CDR2 YYREEE (reference sequence). CDR3 size: 13 residues. CDR3 amino acids: CASQTSGSNEQFF. The CDR3 DNA sequence: TGTGCCAGCCAGACTAGCGGGAGCAATGAGCAGTTCTTC. The entire variable domain, with the rest obtained from reference TRBV5-4 and TRBJ2-1, is as follows: ETGVTQSPTHLIKTRGQQVTLRCSSQSGHNTVSWYQQALGQGPQFIFQYYREEENGRGNFPPRFSGLQFPNYSSELNVNALELDDSALYLCASQTSGSNEQFFGPGTRLTVL.